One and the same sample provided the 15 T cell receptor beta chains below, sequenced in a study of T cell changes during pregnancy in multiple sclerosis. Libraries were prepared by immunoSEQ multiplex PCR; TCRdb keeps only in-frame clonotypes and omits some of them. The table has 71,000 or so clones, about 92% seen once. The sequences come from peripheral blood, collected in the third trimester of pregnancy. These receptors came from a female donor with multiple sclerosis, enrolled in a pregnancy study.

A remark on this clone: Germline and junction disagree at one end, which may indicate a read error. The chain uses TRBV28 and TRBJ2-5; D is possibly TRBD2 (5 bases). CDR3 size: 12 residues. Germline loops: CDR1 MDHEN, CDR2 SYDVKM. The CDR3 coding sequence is TGTGCCAGCAGTACCGCCTCCCTCGCCGGGGACTTC. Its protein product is CASSTASLAGDF.

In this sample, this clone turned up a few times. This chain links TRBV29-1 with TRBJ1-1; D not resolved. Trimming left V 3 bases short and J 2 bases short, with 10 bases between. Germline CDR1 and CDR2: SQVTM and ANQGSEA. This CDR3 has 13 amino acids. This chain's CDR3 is CSVDLGRNTEAFF. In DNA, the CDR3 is TGCAGCGTTGACCTGGGCAGAAACACTGAAGCTTTCTTT. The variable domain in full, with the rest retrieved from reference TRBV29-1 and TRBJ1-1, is SAVISQKPSRDICQRGTSLTIQCQVDSQVTMMFWYRQQPGQSLTLIATANQGSEATYESGFVIDKFPISRPNLTFSTLTVSNMSPEDSSIYLCSVDLGRNTEAFFGQGTRLTVV.

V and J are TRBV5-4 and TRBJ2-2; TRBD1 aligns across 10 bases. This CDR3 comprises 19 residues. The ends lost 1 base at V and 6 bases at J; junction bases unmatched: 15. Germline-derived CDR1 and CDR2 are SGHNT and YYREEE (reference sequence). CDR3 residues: CASSLPGQGIPGGPGELFF. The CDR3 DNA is TGTGCCAGCAGCTTGCCGGGACAGGGGATCCCTGGGGGCCCCGGGGAGCTGTTTTTT.

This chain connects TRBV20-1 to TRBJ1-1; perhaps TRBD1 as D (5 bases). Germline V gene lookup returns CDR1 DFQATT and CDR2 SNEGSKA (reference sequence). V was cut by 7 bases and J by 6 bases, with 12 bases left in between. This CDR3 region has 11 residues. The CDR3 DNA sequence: TGCAGTGGCGGGGGTTACGCTGAAGCTTTCTTT. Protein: CSGGGYAEAFF.

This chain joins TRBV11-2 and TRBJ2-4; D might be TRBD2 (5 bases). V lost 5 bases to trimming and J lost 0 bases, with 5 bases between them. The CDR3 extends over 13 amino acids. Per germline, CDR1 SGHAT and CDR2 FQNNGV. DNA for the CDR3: TGTGCCAGCAGCGAGGGAGCCAAAAACATTCAGTACTTC. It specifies CASSEGAKNIQYF.

The CDR3 DNA is TGTGCCAGTAGTTTCGGGACAGCCTTTAATCAGCCCCAGCATTTT. Encoded protein: CASSFGTAFNQPQHF. The rearrangement links TRBV19 to TRBJ1-5, with 7 bases matching TRBD1. This CDR3 has 15 amino acids. Unmatched junction bases numbered 8, after V lost 5 bases and J lost 4 bases. Per germline, CDR1 LNHDA and CDR2 SQIVND (reference sequence).

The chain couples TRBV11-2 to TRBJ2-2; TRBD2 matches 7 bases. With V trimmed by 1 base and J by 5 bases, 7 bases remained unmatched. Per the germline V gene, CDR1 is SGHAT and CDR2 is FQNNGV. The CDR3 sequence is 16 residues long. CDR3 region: CASSLGIGAGTGELFF. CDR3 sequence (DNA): TGTGCCAGCAGCTTAGGAATCGGAGCGGGAACCGGGGAGCTGTTTTTT.

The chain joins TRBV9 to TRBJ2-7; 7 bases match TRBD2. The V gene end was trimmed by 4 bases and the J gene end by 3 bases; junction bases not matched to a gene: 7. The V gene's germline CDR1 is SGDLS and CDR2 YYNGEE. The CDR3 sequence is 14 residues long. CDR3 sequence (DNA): TGTGCCAGCAGCCCAAGGGACTACCTCTACGAGCAGTACTTC. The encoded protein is CASSPRDYLYEQYF.

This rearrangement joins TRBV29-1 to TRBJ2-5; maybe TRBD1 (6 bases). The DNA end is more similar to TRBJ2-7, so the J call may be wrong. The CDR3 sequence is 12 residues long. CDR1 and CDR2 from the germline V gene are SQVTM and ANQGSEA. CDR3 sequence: CSGNRDSYEQYF. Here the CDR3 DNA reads TGCAGCGGTAACAGGGATTCCTACGAGCAGTACTTC.

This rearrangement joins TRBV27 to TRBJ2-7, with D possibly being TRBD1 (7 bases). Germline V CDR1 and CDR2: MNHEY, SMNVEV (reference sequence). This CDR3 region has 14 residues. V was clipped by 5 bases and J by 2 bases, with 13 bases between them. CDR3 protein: CASSNQGGAYEQYF. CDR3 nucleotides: TGTGCCAGCAGTAACCAGGGGGGCGCCTACGAGCAGTACTTC.

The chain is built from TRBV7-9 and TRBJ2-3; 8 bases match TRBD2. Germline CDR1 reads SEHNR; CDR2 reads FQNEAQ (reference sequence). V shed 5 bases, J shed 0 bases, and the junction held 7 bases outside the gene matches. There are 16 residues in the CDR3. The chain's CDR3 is CASSTGTRPSTDTQYF. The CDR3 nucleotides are TGTGCCAGCAGCACCGGGACTAGACCTAGCACAGATACGCAGTATTTT. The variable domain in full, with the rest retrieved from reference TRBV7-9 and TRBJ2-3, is DTGVSQNPRHKITKRGQNVTFRCDPISEHNRLYWYRQTLGQGPEFLTYFQNEAQLEKSRLLSDRFSAERPKGSFSTLEIQRTEQGDSAMYLCASSTGTRPSTDTQYFGPGTRLTVL.

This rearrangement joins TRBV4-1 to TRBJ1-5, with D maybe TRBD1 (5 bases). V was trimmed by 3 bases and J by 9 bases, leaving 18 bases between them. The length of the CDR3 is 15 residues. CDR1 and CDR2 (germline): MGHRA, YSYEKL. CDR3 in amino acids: CASSHPGGEIGPQHF. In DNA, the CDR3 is TGCGCCAGCAGCCACCCTGGGGGGGAAATCGGGCCCCAGCATTTT.

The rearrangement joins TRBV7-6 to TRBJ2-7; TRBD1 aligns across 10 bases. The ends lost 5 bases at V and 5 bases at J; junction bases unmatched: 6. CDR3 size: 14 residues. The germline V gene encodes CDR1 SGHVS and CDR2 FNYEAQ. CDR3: CASSRTGTGDEQYF. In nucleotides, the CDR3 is TGTGCCAGCAGCCGGACCGGGACAGGGGACGAGCAGTACTTC. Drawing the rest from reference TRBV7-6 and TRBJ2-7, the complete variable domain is GAGVSQSPRYKVTKRGQDVALRCDPISGHVSLYWYRQALGQGPEFLTYFNYEAQQDKSGLPNDRFSAERPEGSISTLTIQRTEQRDSAMYRCASSRTGTGDEQYFGPGTRLTVT.

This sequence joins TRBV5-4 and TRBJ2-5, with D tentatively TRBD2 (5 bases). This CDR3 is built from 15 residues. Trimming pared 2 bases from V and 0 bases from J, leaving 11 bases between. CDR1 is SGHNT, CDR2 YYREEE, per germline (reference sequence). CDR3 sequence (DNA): TGTGCCAGCAGCTTTAAGGCGGGCTACCAAGAGACCCAGTACTTC. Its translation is CASSFKAGYQETQYF.

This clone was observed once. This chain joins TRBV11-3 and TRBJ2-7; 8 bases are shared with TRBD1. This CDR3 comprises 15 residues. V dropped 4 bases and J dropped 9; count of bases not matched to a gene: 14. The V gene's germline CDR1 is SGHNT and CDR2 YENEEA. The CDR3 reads CASSSPSDRGFRQYF. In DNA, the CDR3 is TGTGCCAGCAGCTCCCCCAGCGACAGGGGCTTTCGGCAGTACTTC.